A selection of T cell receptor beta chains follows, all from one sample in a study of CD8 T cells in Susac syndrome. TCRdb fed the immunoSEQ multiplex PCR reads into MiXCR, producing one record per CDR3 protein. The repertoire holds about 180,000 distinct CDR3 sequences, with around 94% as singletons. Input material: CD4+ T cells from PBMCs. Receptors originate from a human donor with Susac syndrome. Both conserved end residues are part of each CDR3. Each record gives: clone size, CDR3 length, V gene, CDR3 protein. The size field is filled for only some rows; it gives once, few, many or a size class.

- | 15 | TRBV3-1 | CASSQEAREGGEQFF
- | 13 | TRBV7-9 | CASSFNKGSEQYF
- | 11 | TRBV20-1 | CSAIDQIEQYF
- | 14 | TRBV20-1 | CSAREGPRDTEAFF
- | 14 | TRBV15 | CATSRDEVNQPQHF
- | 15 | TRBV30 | CAWSVFPVAGNTVYF
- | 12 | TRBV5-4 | CASSLVGSRYTF
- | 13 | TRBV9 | CASSVGYPSTQYF
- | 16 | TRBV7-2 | CASSLGLAQLVDTQYF
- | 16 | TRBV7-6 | CASSFLGQTNTGELFF
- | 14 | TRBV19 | CASTMGRNNQPQHF
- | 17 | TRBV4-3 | CASSQEVRIAGGDTQYF
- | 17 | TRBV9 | CASSVGLAGGPDNEQFF
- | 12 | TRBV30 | CAYNRGRETQYF
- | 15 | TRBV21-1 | CASSKGFSGVHEQYF
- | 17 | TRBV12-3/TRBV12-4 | CASTTRGSGRSQGTQYF
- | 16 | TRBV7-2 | CASSLGSGGRQETQYF
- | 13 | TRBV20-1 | CSPQGLAGNIQYF
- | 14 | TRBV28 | CASSLAGKMETQYF
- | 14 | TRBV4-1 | CASSQDRREVGYTF
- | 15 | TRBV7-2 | CASSLDQLAASTQYF
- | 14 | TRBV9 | CASSSSGRYNEQFF
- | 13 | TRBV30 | CAWSQLGQTEAFF
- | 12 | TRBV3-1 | CASSPTTEKLFF
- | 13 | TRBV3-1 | CASSQDPSTEAFF
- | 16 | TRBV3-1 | CASSQDLGRGNEKLFF
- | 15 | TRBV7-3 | CASSPGQGAGSPLHF
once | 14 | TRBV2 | CASSEGLGGETQYF